The 28 T cell receptor beta chains below all came from one sample that was sequenced in a study of early T cells in non-severe SARS-CoV-2 infection. TCRdb re-called the 5' RACE reads through MiXCR, storing one row per CDR3 protein. The sample holds tens of thousands of distinct CDR3 sequences; 11% are singletons and the top ten take 10% to 13%. Sequenced sample: whole blood. The receptor set was obtained from an adult who was a healthcare worker with PCR-confirmed SARS-CoV-2 infection or an uninfected control (not recorded which).

This clonotype has just a few counts. The chain employs TRBV20-1 and TRBJ1-1; TRBD1 might be the D (5 bases). CDR3 length: 13 amino acids. Germline V gene lookup returns CDR1 DFQATT and CDR2 SNEGSKA (reference sequence). The CDR3 nucleotides read TGCAGCTCACTTCATGGGGGGACGCCAGAAGCTTTCTTT. Translation: CSSLHGGTPEAFF.

The gene calls are TRBV12-3 or TRBV12-4 and TRBJ2-3; TRBD2 matches 10 bases. This CDR3 comprises 19 residues. The V and J ends lost 2 bases and 0 bases, in that order; junction bases with no gene match: 11. The CDR3 DNA is TGTGCCAGCAGTTTATACGGAGCTAGCGGGAGTAGTAGCACAGATACGCAGTATTTT. Its translation is CASSLYGASGSSSTDTQYF.

The chain has TRBV20-1 and TRBJ2-5, with TRBD2 matching 7 bases. Germline CDR1 is DFQATT and CDR2 is SNEGSKA (reference sequence). V trimming: 7 bases; J trimming: 3 bases; junction bases outside the gene matches: 8. The CDR3 sequence is 13 residues long. The CDR3 spells CSVTGGVEETQYF. The CDR3 nucleotides are TGCAGTGTGACGGGGGGAGTCGAAGAGACCCAGTACTTC.

J is TRBJ2-7 and V is TRBV28; 7 bases are a match to TRBD2. The CDR3 contains 15 residues. J gave up 0 bases and V 5 bases, and 7 bases lay outside the gene matches. The germline CDR1 and CDR2 sequences are MDHEN and SYDVKM. The CDR3 DNA reads as TGTGCCAGCAGTCCTCCTCTAGCGGTCTCCTACGAGCAGTACTTC. It codes for CASSPPLAVSYEQYF.

Of note for this clonotype: A much larger clone is a single base away; this may be a read error. The CDR3 spells CVSSQVGYNEQFF. CDR3 nucleotide sequence: TGCGTCAGCAGCCAAGTGGGGTACAATGAGCAGTTCTTC. The V and J genes are TRBV4-1 and TRBJ2-1; D gene ambiguous. This CDR3 has 13 amino acids. Germline V CDR1 and CDR2: MGHRA, YSYEKL.

This rearrangement joins TRBV3-1 to TRBJ1-2; a weak D match, TRBD1 (6 bases). The germline CDR1 and CDR2 sequences are LGHDT and YNNKEL (reference sequence). The CDR3 loop spans 13 amino acids. Trimming removed 3 bases from V and 8 bases from J, with 13 bases in between. CDR3 DNA: TGTGCCAGCAGCCAGGGGGGCTTAGGAGGCTACACCTTC. Amino acid sequence: CASSQGGLGGYTF.

This clonotype was detected only a few times. The chain has TRBV5-6 and TRBJ1-2, with 12 bases aligning to TRBD1. The CDR3 has 16 residues. Germline loops: CDR1 SGHDT, CDR2 YYEEEE. V shed 2 bases and J 8 bases; nucleotides not matched to a gene: 10. The CDR3 DNA is TGTGCCAGCAGCTTCCAGGGACAGGGGGCTGTCTTCGGCTACACCTTC. It encodes CASSFQGQGAVFGYTF.

V is TRBV28 and J is TRBJ2-7; 7 bases fit TRBD1. The CDR3 runs to 14 residues. Germline loops: CDR1 MDHEN, CDR2 SYDVKM. Germline trimming cut 3 bases from V and 12 bases from J; bases unmatched to any gene: 14. CDR3 protein: CASSLMDRSSSRYF. Here the CDR3 DNA reads TGTGCCAGCAGTTTGATGGACAGGTCCTCGAGCAGGTACTTC.

This clonotype has a count of ten or more. The V call is TRBV28, the J call TRBJ2-7, with D possibly called TRBD1 or TRBD2 (5 bases each). The CDR3 totals 12 residues. Germline CDR1 reads MDHEN; CDR2 reads SYDVKM. Trimming shortened V by 3 bases and J by 3 bases, and 6 bases separated the two germline ends. The CDR3 is CASSLRGYEQYF. The CDR3 bases are TGTGCCAGCAGTTTGAGGGGCTACGAGCAGTACTTC.

This clonotype was observed a few times. This chain joins TRBV25-1 and TRBJ2-7; tentative D call: TRBD1 (6 bases). The CDR3 spans 13 residues. Germline CDR1 is MGHDK and CDR2 is SYGVNS. Trimming stripped 6 bases from V and 6 bases from J, with 15 bases between. The CDR3 loop reads CASRQGRGFEQYF. CDR3 DNA sequence: TGTGCCAGCAGACAGGGACGAGGGTTCGAGCAGTACTTC.

The chain couples TRBV29-1 to TRBJ1-1; D is unresolved. Trimming stripped 4 bases from V and 0 bases from J, with 18 bases between. The CDR3 runs 16 residues. CDR1 and CDR2 from the germline V gene are SQVTM and ANQGSEA. CDR3 in amino acids: CSVVWRVASLNTEAFF. In nucleotides, the CDR3 is TGCAGCGTTGTCTGGCGGGTCGCCAGCTTGAACACTGAAGCTTTCTTT.

At least ten counts were recorded for this clonotype. The genes are TRBV29-1 and TRBJ2-1; no clear D. CDR1 is SQVTM and CDR2 is ANQGSEA in the germline V gene. This CDR3 contains 15 residues. The V end was cut by 5 bases, the J end by 4 bases, with 18 bases between. CDR3 DNA sequence: TGCAGCGTTACACAGCCCCCACCGGTTTACAATGAGCAGTTCTTC. Protein product: CSVTQPPPVYNEQFF.

V is TRBV12-3 or TRBV12-4 and J is TRBJ2-5; 8 bases agree with TRBD2. This CDR3 spans 14 amino acids. V trimming: 8 bases; J trimming: 5 bases; junction bases outside the gene matches: 10. CDR3 coding DNA: TGTGCCAGCGGATACAGCGGGAGCGGTGAGACCCAGTACTTC. This sequence encodes CASGYSGSGETQYF.

The rearrangement uses TRBV6-1 and TRBJ1-1; D possibly corresponds to TRBD1 (5 bases). Trimming removed 6 bases at V and 7 bases at J, with 12 bases between. CDR1 and CDR2 (germline): MNHNS, SASEGT. This CDR3 has 12 amino acids. The DNA of the CDR3 is TGTGCCAGCAGGGATGACAGAAATGAAGCTTTCTTT. Its translation is CASRDDRNEAFF.

This clonotype was recorded a few times. CDR3 sequence (DNA): TGCAGCGTTGTGTGGGGAGGGGACAGGGCCAGCTCCTACGAGCAGTACTTC. It specifies CSVVWGGDRASSYEQYF. This rearrangement joins TRBV29-1 to TRBJ2-7; TRBD1 matches 9 bases. The CDR3 contains 17 residues. Looked up from germline, CDR1 is SQVTM and CDR2 is ANQGSEA. V lost 4 bases, J lost 0 bases, and 13 bases stayed unmatched.

This clonotype appeared many times. The chain carries TRBV7-2 and TRBJ1-2, with D possibly being TRBD1 (6 bases). Germline CDR1 is SGHTA and CDR2 is FQGNSA. The CDR3 is 15 amino acids. Trimming took off 2 bases at V and 2 bases at J, with 12 bases between the two ends. Here the CDR3 reads CASSLQTGQNYGYTF. The DNA of the CDR3 is TGTGCCAGCAGCTTACAGACAGGCCAAAACTATGGCTACACCTTC. The whole variable domain, filled in from reference TRBV7-2 and TRBJ1-2, reads GAGVSQSPSNKVTEKGKDVELRCDPISGHTALYWYRQSLGQGLEFLIYFQGNSAPDKSGLPSDRFSAERTGGSVSTLTIQRTQQEDSAVYLCASSLQTGQNYGYTFGSGTRLTVV.

Many counts were recorded for this clonotype. The J gene is TRBJ2-3, the V gene TRBV4-1; D is perhaps TRBD2 (6 bases). Trimming cost V 3 bases and J 3 bases, with 16 bases left between them. Looked up from germline, CDR1 is MGHRA and CDR2 is YSYEKL. CDR3 length: 16 residues. The CDR3 sequence is CASSQRGRQGTDTQYF. CDR3 nucleotides: TGCGCCAGCAGCCAGAGAGGGAGGCAGGGAACAGATACGCAGTATTTT.

In this sample, this clonotype turned up a few times. The rearrangement links TRBV19 to TRBJ2-6, with D unresolved. Germline CDR1 LNHDA, CDR2 SQIVND (reference sequence). The CDR3 has 13 residues. Trimming shortened V by 7 bases and J by 15 bases, and 19 bases separated the two germline ends. CDR3 sequence (DNA): TGTGCCAGTACCCCGACCTCCTTTACGGCCCTGACTTTC. This encodes CASTPTSFTALTF.

The V call is TRBV6-5, the J call TRBJ2-5; D remains unclear. V lost 0 bases and J 3 bases, leaving 14 bases between the germline ends. The CDR3 totals 16 residues. Germline V gene sequence: CDR1 MNHEY, CDR2 SVGAGI. CDR3 sequence (DNA): TGTGCCAGCAGTTACTCGATAGGCAGTAGAAAAGAGACCCAGTACTTC. Protein: CASSYSIGSRKETQYF.

This clonotype turned up a few times. Here the CDR3 DNA reads TGTGCCAGCACCCCAACTGGAATGGAAGAGACCCAGTACTTC. Protein product: CASTPTGMEETQYF. This chain connects TRBV7-8 to TRBJ2-5; D remains ambiguous. V dropped 7 bases and J dropped 3 bases, with 15 bases sitting between them. Germline CDR1 SGHVS, CDR2 FQNEAQ. This CDR3 has 14 residues. The full variable domain, completed using reference TRBV7-8 and TRBJ2-5, is GAGVSQSPRYKVAKRGQDVALRCDPISGHVSLFWYQQALGQGPEFLTYFQNEAQLDKSGLPSDRFFAERPEGSVSTLKIQRTQQEDSAVYLCASTPTGMEETQYFGPGTRLLVL.

For the CDR3, the DNA is TGTGCCAGCAGCTTGGTTTTCGGGAGCGGAACCTACAATGAGCAGTTCTTC. Its protein product is CASSLVFGSGTYNEQFF. The chain couples TRBV5-4 to TRBJ2-1; the D gene is possibly TRBD2 (6 bases). Deletions cut 0 bases from V and 2 bases from J, with 15 bases between. The CDR3 totals 17 residues. Germline lookup yields CDR1 SGHNT and CDR2 YYREEE (reference sequence).

This clonotype was detected a few times. At one end the junction does not follow the germline gene, possibly because of a read error. The chain has TRBV7-7 and TRBJ2-3; D possibly uses TRBD1 or TRBD2 (6 bases each). The germline V gene has CDR1 SSHAT and CDR2 FNYEAQ (reference sequence). This CDR3 has 18 amino acids. CDR3 amino acids: CASSLAVVAGDRTDTQYF. CDR3 bases: TGTGCTAGCAGCTTAGCGGTGGTTGCAGGGGACCGCACAGATACGCAGTATTTT.

The V gene is TRBV12-3 or TRBV12-4, the J gene TRBJ1-3, with D maybe TRBD1 (5 bases). CDR3 length equals 14 residues. V lost 8 bases and J lost 4, with 15 bases in between. As DNA, the CDR3 is TGTGCCAGCCACATGGGGGTTATGGGAAACACCATATATTTT. Protein: CASHMGVMGNTIYF.

At least ten counts were recorded for this clonotype. The rearrangement joins TRBV7-9 to TRBJ1-2; 7 bases are shared with TRBD1. This CDR3 has 13 residues. Germline V gene data show CDR1 as SEHNR and CDR2 as FQNEAQ (reference sequence). The ends lost 5 bases at V and 4 bases at J; junction bases unmatched: 4. The CDR3 region is CASSTGDTYGYTF. DNA for the CDR3: TGTGCCAGCAGCACAGGGGATACCTATGGCTACACCTTC.

The chain couples TRBV19 to TRBJ1-1; no clear D gene. The CDR3 has 13 amino acids. Germline lookup yields CDR1 LNHDA and CDR2 SQIVND (reference sequence). Between the trimmed V and J ends, which lost 4 bases and 7 bases, there was a span of 13 bases. Here the CDR3 reads CASSSTPSLEAFF. CDR3 nucleotides: TGTGCCAGTAGTAGCACGCCGTCCCTTGAAGCTTTCTTT.

This clonotype was seen repeatedly, ten times or more. The chain is built from TRBV6-5 and TRBJ1-2; 10 nucleotides line up with TRBD1. With 4 bases clipped from V and 1 base from J, the junction kept 6 bases outside the gene matches. This CDR3 comprises 16 residues. Looked up from germline, CDR1 is MNHEY and CDR2 is SVGAGI. CDR3 in DNA: TGTGCCAGCAGTTTGACAGGGGGCCCTTATAACTATGGCTACACCTTC. Amino acid sequence: CASSLTGGPYNYGYTF.

This clonotype came up a few times. The rearrangement joins TRBV11-2 to TRBJ2-7, with TRBD1 as a possible D gene (6 bases). The CDR3 totals 15 residues. The germline gives CDR1 SGHAT, CDR2 FQNNGV. Between the trimmed V and J ends, which lost 2 bases and 1 base, there was a span of 12 bases. This CDR3 reads CASSLRSGASYEQYF. The CDR3 bases are TGTGCCAGCAGCTTAAGGTCAGGGGCATCCTACGAGCAGTACTTC.

This clonotype was seen repeatedly, ten times or more. The CDR3 sequence is CASMDRLAKNIQYF. As DNA, the CDR3 is TGTGCCAGCATGGACAGACTAGCCAAAAACATTCAGTACTTC. The chain recombines TRBV28 with TRBJ2-4; TRBD1 is a possible D gene (6 bases). The germline CDR1 and CDR2 sequences are MDHEN and SYDVKM. The CDR3 has 14 residues. Trimming shortened V by 7 bases and J by 0 bases, and 10 bases separated the two germline ends.